This passage covers 24 T cell receptor beta chains from one sample sequenced in a study of shared clonotypes between healthy human individuals. TCRdb's copy holds only in-frame clones and misses some; the assay was immunoSEQ multiplex PCR. Of some 2.1 million clones in the sample, about 95% are singletons; the top ten hold more than 0.95%. The naive CD8 fraction comprised CD45RO-negative cells positively selected for CCR7 and excluded terminally differentiated effector memory CD45RA+ cells. The sequencing sample was made of naive CD8+ T cells sorted from blood. These receptors came from a man aged 18 to 29 in good health.

The chain links TRBV21-1 to TRBJ1-1; no check of the table's D call, TRBD1, against the DNA was made. TRBV21-1 is assigned pseudogene status. The CDR3 contains 14 residues. The CDR3 DNA reads TGTGCCAGCAGCAGTGGGACAGGGGGATCTGAAGCTTTCTTT. It yields the protein CASSSGTGGSEAFF.

The rearrangement joins TRBV7-9 to TRBJ2-7; D is tentatively TRBD1 or TRBD2 (5 bases each). Per germline, CDR1 SEHNR and CDR2 FQNEAQ (reference sequence). The CDR3 spans 11 residues. Trimming cost V 4 bases and J 6 bases, with 7 bases left between them. In DNA, the CDR3 is TGTGCCAGCAGCTGGGACGGCGAGCAGTACTTC. It translates to CASSWDGEQYF.

V and J are TRBV28 and TRBJ1-6; no firm D call. Germline lookup yields CDR1 MDHEN and CDR2 SYDVKM. This CDR3 region has 11 residues. The V end lost 4 bases, the J end lost 9 bases, and 4 bases lay between the germline ends. The CDR3: CASSSFSPLHF. Here the CDR3 DNA reads TGTGCCAGCAGTTCTTTTTCACCCCTCCACTTT.

The chain links TRBV27 to TRBJ2-2, with a possible D match to TRBD1 (6 bases). Trimming took 0 bases from V and 5 from J, leaving 13 bases between them. The CDR3 is 16 residues long. Germline V lookup: CDR1 MNHEY, CDR2 SMNVEV (reference sequence). CDR3 in DNA: TGTGCCAGCAGTTTATCGGCAGGGGAGTATACCGGGGAGCTGTTTTTT. Its translation is CASSLSAGEYTGELFF.

The chain carries TRBV30 and TRBJ2-7; a weak D match, TRBD1 (6 bases). V lost 2 bases and J 3 bases, leaving 14 bases between the germline ends. Germline V gene data show CDR1 as GTSNPN and CDR2 as SVGIG (reference sequence). This CDR3 contains 14 residues. CDR3 sequence (DNA): TGTGCCTGGAGTCCCTGGACAGACAGCTACGAGCAGTACTTC. It encodes CAWSPWTDSYEQYF.

The chain has TRBV10-1 and TRBJ2-1; 7 positions match TRBD1. Germline trimming cut 0 bases from V and 7 bases from J; bases unmatched to any gene: 3. Germline V gene data show CDR1 as WNHNN and CDR2 as SYGVQD (reference sequence). CDR3 length: 14 amino acids. The CDR3 spells CASSESGTANEQFF. The CDR3 bases are TGCGCCAGCAGTGAGTCGGGGACAGCAAATGAGCAGTTCTTC.

This rearrangement joins TRBV30 to TRBJ1-1; no firm D call. The CDR3 covers 13 residues. Trimming shortened V by 0 bases and J by 9 bases, and 14 bases separated the two germline ends. The germline V gene has CDR1 GTSNPN and CDR2 SVGIG (reference sequence). The CDR3 sequence is CAWSVSVSEQAFF. CDR3 sequence (DNA): TGTGCCTGGAGTGTTAGTGTTAGCGAACAAGCTTTCTTT.

The chain has TRBV4-1 and TRBJ2-7, with D perhaps matching TRBD1 or TRBD2 (6 bases each). This CDR3 region has 15 residues. Between the trimmed V and J ends, which lost 1 base and 3 bases, there was a span of 13 bases. Germline CDR1 is MGHRA and CDR2 is YSYEKL. The CDR3 region is CASSQGGAGDYEQYF. CDR3 nucleotides: TGCGCCAGCAGCCAAGGGGGGGCAGGGGACTACGAGCAGTACTTC.

The chain is built from TRBV5-4 and TRBJ2-2; D is perhaps TRBD1 or TRBD2 (5 bases each). Germline V gene lookup returns CDR1 SGHNT and CDR2 YYREEE (reference sequence). The CDR3 runs to 14 residues. The V and J ends lost 4 bases and 6 bases respectively, with 13 bases between them. The CDR3 loop is CASSLRDAPGELFF. Written as DNA, the CDR3 is TGTGCCAGCAGCCTCCGGGACGCTCCCGGGGAGCTGTTTTTT.

The chain joins TRBV29-1 to TRBJ2-7; D might be TRBD1 (6 bases). V gave up 4 bases and J gave up 3 bases, with 16 bases separating them. The CDR3 runs to 14 residues. Germline assignment: CDR1 SQVTM and CDR2 ANQGSEA. CDR3 loop: CSVVYAQGGYEQYF. The CDR3 bases are TGCAGCGTTGTTTACGCCCAAGGGGGCTACGAGCAGTACTTC.

This chain connects TRBV13 to TRBJ2-2; no clear D. Germline CDR1 reads PRHDT; CDR2 reads FYEKMQ (reference sequence). Trimming took off 5 bases at V and 3 bases at J, with 7 bases between the two ends. This CDR3 is built from 13 residues. The CDR3 protein is CASSDDYTGELFF. CDR3 DNA: TGTGCCAGCAGCGACGACTACACCGGGGAGCTGTTTTTT.

J is TRBJ1-1 and V is TRBV28; the D is unclear. The V and J ends lost 7 bases and 1 base respectively, with 10 bases between them. The CDR3 runs to 13 residues. Germline V gives CDR1 MDHEN, CDR2 SYDVKM. Written as DNA, the CDR3 is TGTGCCAGCACTCGCGCCAAGAACACTGAAGCTTTCTTT. This translates into CASTRAKNTEAFF.

Points on this clone: Other DNA sequences in this sample translate to the same CDR3. This chain links TRBV9 with TRBJ1-1, with TRBD1 identical over 10 bases. This CDR3 spans 15 amino acids. V dropped 2 bases and J dropped 1; count of bases not matched to a gene: 2. Germline loops: CDR1 SGDLS, CDR2 YYNGEE. This CDR3 is CASSVGTGANTEAFF. The CDR3 DNA reads TGTGCCAGCAGCGTGGGGACAGGGGCGAACACTGAAGCTTTCTTT.

The chain has TRBV20-1 and TRBJ2-1, with a weak D call TRBD2 (6 bases). CDR1 is DFQATT and CDR2 is SNEGSKA in the germline V gene (reference sequence). The CDR3 is made up of 11 amino acids. Trimming cost V 6 bases and J 10 bases, with 13 bases left between them. CDR3 region: CSAPAAGEQFF. The CDR3 region has the DNA TGCAGTGCCCCCGCGGCGGGGGAGCAGTTCTTC.

The chain has TRBV18 and TRBJ2-7, with 8 bases that match TRBD1. CDR1 is KGHSH and CDR2 is LQKENI in the germline V gene. With 2 bases clipped from V and 3 bases from J, the junction kept 6 bases outside the gene matches. The CDR3 consists of 15 residues. DNA of the CDR3: TGTGCCAGCTCACCAACAGGGGGACCCTACTACGAGCAGTACTTC. Its protein product is CASSPTGGPYYEQYF.

The gene calls are TRBV6-5 and TRBJ2-1; a possible D gene is TRBD1 (6 bases). From germline, CDR1 is MNHEY and CDR2 SVGAGI. This CDR3 has 12 amino acids. Trimming cost V 8 bases and J 8 bases, with 13 bases left between them. The CDR3 nucleotides are TGTGCCAGCCACAGGGCCCCCGATGAGCAGTTCTTC. Translating it yields CASHRAPDEQFF.

This sequence joins TRBV10-1 and TRBJ2-1; TRBD2 matches at 8 bases. Per the germline V gene, CDR1 is WNHNN and CDR2 is SYGVQD (reference sequence). J was trimmed by 3 bases and V by 2 bases; bases with no gene match: 6. This CDR3 has 16 amino acids. CDR3 bases: TGCGCCAGCAGTGAGACTAGCGGAGACGTCTACAATGAGCAGTTCTTC. Its translation is CASSETSGDVYNEQFF.

To note about this clone: Other DNA sequences of this sample code for an identical CDR3. The rearrangement uses TRBV6-5 and TRBJ1-1; D ambiguous. Between the trimmed V and J ends, which lost 2 bases and 1 base, there was a span of 5 bases. CDR3 length: 13 residues. Germline-derived CDR1 and CDR2 are MNHEY and SVGAGI. The CDR3, as DNA: TGTGCCAGCAGTTACGCAACGAACACTGAAGCTTTCTTT. This sequence encodes CASSYATNTEAFF.

This chain joins TRBV30 and TRBJ1-1; 10 bases are shared with TRBD1. The CDR3 runs 13 residues. Germline V lookup: CDR1 GTSNPN, CDR2 SVGIG (reference sequence). Trimming took 2 bases from V and 6 from J; bases not matched to a gene: 3. The CDR3 nucleotides are TGTGCCTGGAGTCAGGACAGGGGGGCTGAAGCTTTCTTT. Residues: CAWSQDRGAEAFF.

This clone was seen just once. J is TRBJ2-3 and V is TRBV10-1, with D uncertain. This CDR3 contains 14 residues. Germline V CDR1 and CDR2: WNHNN, SYGVQD (reference sequence). The V end lost 2 bases, the J end lost 4 bases, and 10 bases lay between the germline ends. CDR3 coding DNA: TGCGCCAGCAGTGAGCGGGTTCTTTCAGATACGCAGTATTTT. It encodes CASSERVLSDTQYF.

This rearrangement joins TRBV28 to TRBJ1-3, with D possibly matching TRBD1 (6 bases). Trimming cost V 4 bases and J 3 bases, with 19 bases left between them. The germline gives CDR1 MDHEN, CDR2 SYDVKM. The CDR3 contains 17 residues. CDR3 bases: TGTGCCAGCAGTTCCCCCTTTGGACAGAACTATGGAAACACCATATATTTT. Translation: CASSSPFGQNYGNTIYF.

The V gene is TRBV6-5, the J gene TRBJ2-2; D is perhaps TRBD1 (6 bases). The CDR3 runs 15 residues. Germline values: CDR1 MNHEY, CDR2 SVGAGI. V gave up 0 bases and J gave up 4 bases, with 9 bases separating them. The CDR3 is CASSYSGAGTGELFF. The CDR3 DNA reads as TGTGCCAGCAGTTACTCGGGGGCAGGCACCGGGGAGCTGTTTTTT.

About this clone itself: The sample contains more than one DNA sequence encoding this CDR3. The genes are TRBV6-5 and TRBJ2-6; D ambiguous. Per germline, CDR1 MNHEY and CDR2 SVGAGI. The V and J ends lost 5 bases and 1 base respectively, with 6 bases between them. This CDR3 spans 14 amino acids. CDR3 nucleotides: TGTGCCAGCAGTGAGCTTTCTGGGGCCAACGTCCTGACTTTC. Protein sequence: CASSELSGANVLTF.

V and J are TRBV5-1 and TRBJ2-5; D is tentatively TRBD1 or TRBD2 (7 bases each). In germline, CDR1 is SGHRS, CDR2 YFSETQ. There are 17 residues in the CDR3. V was trimmed by 4 bases and J by 5 bases, leaving 24 bases between them. The CDR3 sequence is CASSPPPGGENGETQYF. CDR3 sequence (DNA): TGCGCCAGCAGCCCACCTCCAGGGGGGGAAAACGGCGAGACCCAGTACTTC.